This T cell receptor (beta chain) is drawn from a study of CD8 T cells in ankylosing spondylitis. V was trimmed by 6 bases and J by 0 bases, leaving 6 bases between them. This CDR3 is 13 amino acids long. Regarding the study as a whole: A subset of motif variants has previously been described in the synovial fluid and blood of reactive arthritis. What seemed typical of ankylosing spondylitis blood was a TCR beta motif built from eight highly homologous variants. Reports say disease-linked clones showed up significantly more in matched ankylosing spondylitis synovial fluid. CD8+ cells made up the disease-linked clones, which were relatively rare in peripheral blood.

TCRdb re-derived calls from the 5' RACE reads in MiXCR, one entry per CDR3 protein. Here the sample spans tens of thousands of distinct CDR3 sequences, 30% being singletons. There are a few counts of this clonotype. The target antigen is unknown. The gene calls are TRBV12-3 or TRBV12-4 and TRBJ1-3; D unresolved. Sequenced material: synovial fluid, either unsorted or a sorted T cell fraction (not recorded which). The TCR sequence derives from a male donor with ankylosing spondylitis. For the CDR3, the DNA is TGTGCCAGCAGCGAGTCCTCTGGAAACACCATATATTTT. Translating gives CASSESSGNTIYF.